A selection of T cell receptor beta chains follows, all from one sample in a study of CD8 T cells in ankylosing spondylitis. MiXCR, applied by TCRdb to the 5' RACE reads, yields one record per CDR3 protein. Here the sample spans 800,000 to 900,000 distinct CDR3 sequences, 12% being singletons. The sequenced sample consisted of blood, either unsorted or a sorted T cell fraction (not recorded which). Source of these receptors: a male donor with ankylosing spondylitis. Each CDR3 is given with its conserved first and last residue. D genes are given only for firm matches. Some rows have no size entry. The others give once, few or many, or a class for an expanded clone.

D gene | J gene | clone size | V gene | CDR3 DNA | CDR3 protein
- | TRBJ1-2 | - | TRBV20-1 | TGCAGTGCCAAAAACCGGGAGTATGGCTACACCTTC | CSAKNREYGYTF
- | TRBJ1-4 | - | TRBV12-3/TRBV12-4 | TGTGCCAGCAGTCGACAGTTTAATGAAAAACTGTTTTTT | CASSRQFNEKLFF
TRBD1 | TRBJ1-1 | few | TRBV20-1 | TGCAGTGCTGAGGGGGCAGGGGGCATCGACACTGAAGCTTTCTTT | CSAEGAGGIDTEAFF
- | TRBJ1-2 | - | TRBV7-8 | TGTGCCAGCAGCCCAAACAGGGACCCCACCTATATCTATGGCTACACCTTC | CASSPNRDPTYIYGYTF
- | TRBJ2-2 | many | TRBV29-1 | TGCAGCGTCAAAAAAGGGCTAGATCCAACCGGGGAGCTGTTTTTT | CSVKKGLDPTGELFF
- | TRBJ2-1 | few | TRBV5-1 | TGCGCCAGCAGCTTACTCAAGACCCTTTACAATGAGCAGTTCTTC | CASSLLKTLYNEQFF
- | TRBJ2-3 | many | TRBV2 | TGTGCCAGCATTCTTTTCTCGGGCACAGATACGCAGTATTTT | CASILFSGTDTQYF
- | TRBJ1-5 | few | TRBV15 | TGTGCCACCAGCAACGAAAGGGGACTAGGTAATCAGCCCCAGCATTTT | CATSNERGLGNQPQHF
- | TRBJ1-1 | few | TRBV28 | TGTGCCAGCACCTCGGGGCAGGGGACTGAAGCTTTCTTT | CASTSGQGTEAFF
TRBD2 | TRBJ2-7 | - | TRBV11-2 | TGTGCCAGCAGAACTACTAGCGGAAACTACGAGCAGTACTTC | CASRTTSGNYEQYF
- | TRBJ1-1 | many | TRBV27 | TGTGCCAGCAGTCGACAGCCACCTGGCATCGCTGAAGCTTTCTTT | CASSRQPPGIAEAFF
- | TRBJ2-3 | few | TRBV10-3 | TGTGCCATCAGTGGGTTGGACCAACCGCCATTCACAGATACGCAGTATTTT | CAISGLDQPPFTDTQYF
TRBD1 | TRBJ2-1 | - | TRBV5-1 | TGCGCCAGCAGCGTGGGACAGCCTTGGAATGAGCAGTTCTTC | CASSVGQPWNEQFF
- | TRBJ2-6 | - | TRBV6-2/TRBV6-3 | TGTGCCAGCAGTTCCTTCCAACTGAACTCTGGGGCCAACGTCCTGACTTTC | CASSSFQLNSGANVLTF
TRBD2 | TRBJ2-1 | few | TRBV7-2 | TGTGCCAGCAGCTTAGCGCCGAGCGGGAGGGCAAGTGAGCAGTTCTTC | CASSLAPSGRASEQFF
- | TRBJ1-2 | many | TRBV12-3/TRBV12-4 | TGTGCCAGCAGCGCCCTAGAGGGGGGAGGCTACACCTTC | CASSALEGGGYTF
- | TRBJ2-1 | many | TRBV24-1 | TGTGCCACCAGTGATTCCTTTGGCTCCTACAATGAGCAGTTCTTC | CATSDSFGSYNEQFF
- | TRBJ1-1 | - | TRBV5-1 | TGCGCCAGCAGCTTTGGGGGAAAGGGATACACTGAAGCTTTCTTT | CASSFGGKGYTEAFF
TRBD2 | TRBJ2-2 | - | TRBV15 | TGTGCCACCAGCAGTTACAGCGGGGTGACCGGGGAGCTGTTTTTT | CATSSYSGVTGELFF